This T cell receptor beta chain was recovered during a study of T cell responses to AZD1222 COVID-19 vaccine. Overall study results and limits: A mostly white British donor set with more females was recruited, and clonal diversity was possibly underestimated. Spike-wide coverage was observed for vaccine-associated CD4 TCRs, with dominant responses at 160-218 and 743-854. Close to half of spike-specific TCRs reportedly recognize unmutated variant regions.

Note on this clone: What it recognizes is unknown.

This CDR3 region has 14 residues. The V gene lost 1 base and the J gene lost 7 bases, with 14 bases spanning the gap. Per germline, CDR1 MGHRA and CDR2 YSYEKL. Measured with immunoSEQ multiplex PCR; TCRdb has only the in-frame clones, and not every one. The sample holds roughly 130,000 clones; 87% are singletons and the top ten take approximately 1.5%. The chain joins TRBV4-1 to TRBJ2-7; tentative D call: TRBD2 (5 bases). This clonotype originated in an adult in good health. Specimen: peripheral blood, collected on day 0 of AZD1222 vaccination. CDR3 nucleotide sequence: TGCGCCAGCAGCCAAGCGGGAACGGTGGGAGAGCAGTACTTC. Its translation: CASSQAGTVGEQYF.